The 17 T cell receptor beta chains listed next were all sequenced from one sample in a study of blood T cell repertoires in COVID-19. Method: immunoSEQ multiplex PCR; TCRdb's copy keeps in-frame clones and lacks some. The sample lists approximately 380,000 clones; around 84% were seen once. The sample comprised peripheral blood. The receptors come from a woman between 18 and 29 years old with acute or convalescent COVID-19.

The rearrangement joins TRBV7-3 to TRBJ1-6; unclear D gene. CDR1 SGHTA and CDR2 FQGTGA come from the germline V gene. The V and J ends lost 1 base and 7 bases respectively, with 11 bases between them. The CDR3 is made up of 15 amino acids. The CDR3 region is CASSLRSGENSPLHF. Here the CDR3 DNA reads TGTGCCAGCAGCTTAAGATCCGGGGAGAATTCACCCCTCCACTTT.

The chain carries TRBV7-3 and TRBJ2-5, with D possibly TRBD2 on 5 matching bases. Germline lookup yields CDR1 SGHTA and CDR2 FQGTGA. Trimming removed 8 bases at V and 1 base at J, with 11 bases between. The CDR3 is made up of 13 amino acids. The CDR3 reads CASARGPQETQYF. CDR3 nucleotides: TGTGCCAGCGCGCGAGGGCCCCAAGAGACCCAGTACTTC.

This clone was recorded once. V is TRBV7-8 and J is TRBJ1-2, with 8 bases fitting TRBD1. J was trimmed by 3 bases and V by 3 bases; bases with no gene match: 9. CDR1 and CDR2 from the germline V gene are SGHVS and FQNEAQ. The CDR3 contains 16 residues. CDR3 in amino acids: CASSLQPQGADYGYTF. The CDR3, as DNA: TGTGCCAGCAGCTTGCAGCCCCAGGGGGCGGACTATGGCTACACCTTC.

The chain uses TRBV6-5 and TRBJ1-2; D uncertain. The CDR3 totals 14 residues. Germline V gives CDR1 MNHEY, CDR2 SVGAGI. Deletions cut 5 bases from V and 7 bases from J, with 17 bases between. Here the CDR3 reads CASSPSDLGGGYTF. In DNA form, the CDR3 reads TGTGCCAGCAGTCCCTCAGACCTCGGAGGTGGCTACACCTTC.

V is TRBV6-2 or TRBV6-3 and J is TRBJ1-1; perhaps TRBD1 as D (6 bases). V was trimmed by 4 bases and J by 1 base, leaving 10 bases between them. Germline CDR1 reads MNHEY; CDR2 reads SVGEGT. This CDR3 is built from 14 residues. CDR3 coding DNA: TGTGCCAGCAGTTCCCAAGGGGGGAACACTGAAGCTTTCTTT. It translates to CASSSQGGNTEAFF.

This clone was counted a single time. This chain connects TRBV9 to TRBJ1-1; 9 bases are shared with TRBD1. The CDR3 spans 14 residues. J lost 1 base, V lost 3 bases, and 1 base had no gene match. Germline loops: CDR1 SGDLS, CDR2 YYNGEE. CDR3 sequence (DNA): TGTGCCAGCAGCGCGACAGGGGGGAACACTGAAGCTTTCTTT. Its protein is CASSATGGNTEAFF.

This chain uses TRBV19 with TRBJ1-1; D unclear. V was clipped by 2 bases and J by 1 base, with 8 bases between them. In germline, CDR1 is LNHDA, CDR2 SQIVND (reference sequence). CDR3 length: 14 amino acids. CDR3 DNA: TGTGCCAGTAGTATATCAGTGGCGAACACTGAAGCTTTCTTT. This encodes CASSISVANTEAFF.

The J gene is TRBJ1-3, the V gene TRBV7-2; D is unresolved. Looked up from germline, CDR1 is SGHTA and CDR2 is FQGNSA. The V end lost 4 bases, the J end lost 1 base, and 14 bases lay between the germline ends. This CDR3 is built from 16 residues. The CDR3 loop is CASSSQPAGSGNTIYF. The CDR3 DNA sequence: TGTGCCAGCAGCTCCCAACCCGCCGGGTCTGGAAACACCATATATTTT.

The V call is TRBV20-1, the J call TRBJ1-5; the D is unclear. Trimming took off 3 bases at V and 1 base at J, with 4 bases between the two ends. The germline CDR1 and CDR2 sequences are DFQATT and SNEGSKA (reference sequence). The CDR3 contains 12 residues. The CDR3 coding sequence is TGCAGTGCTAGTCGGAGCAATCAGCCCCAGCATTTT. Residues: CSASRSNQPQHF.

The chain combines TRBV28 with TRBJ1-4; D perhaps matches TRBD1 (6 bases). Trimming shortened V by 6 bases and J by 0 bases, and 11 bases separated the two germline ends. The length of the CDR3 is 15 residues. Germline V gene lookup returns CDR1 MDHEN and CDR2 SYDVKM. The CDR3 DNA reads as TGTGCCAGCAGCCGGGGGGCCTCAACTAATGAAAAACTGTTTTTT. It is translated as CASSRGASTNEKLFF.

This clone was counted only a few times. The gene calls are TRBV4-1 and TRBJ2-3; TRBD2 aligns across 9 bases. This CDR3 is built from 17 residues. Trimming cost V 0 bases and J 6 bases; bases outside gene matches: 10. Per germline, CDR1 MGHRA and CDR2 YSYEKL. CDR3 sequence (DNA): TGCGCCAGCAGCCAAGATTTTAGCGGGAGCGTACTCGATACGCAGTATTTT. This encodes CASSQDFSGSVLDTQYF.

The V gene is TRBV18, the J gene TRBJ2-1, with D possibly TRBD1 on 5 matching bases. The CDR3 length is 14 residues. V lost 0 bases, J lost 6 bases, and 9 bases lay in between. Germline CDR1 KGHSH, CDR2 LQKENI. The CDR3 DNA reads as TGTGCCAGCTCACCACCAGACAGTCCCAATGAGCAGTTCTTC. Translating it yields CASSPPDSPNEQFF.

V and J are TRBV6-5 and TRBJ2-5; D possibly corresponds to TRBD2 (5 bases). Per the germline V gene, CDR1 is MNHEY and CDR2 is SVGAGI. V gave up 7 bases and J gave up 2 bases, with 14 bases separating them. The CDR3 length is 14 residues. CDR3 in amino acids: CASILGLSQETQYF. The CDR3 DNA follows: TGTGCCAGCATCCTTGGACTTTCTCAAGAGACCCAGTACTTC.

The CDR3 loop reads CASSASGSGTGELFF. CDR3 DNA sequence: TGCGCCAGCAGTGCTAGCGGGAGTGGTACCGGGGAGCTGTTTTTT. The rearrangement uses TRBV10-2 and TRBJ2-2, with 10 bases matching TRBD2. The CDR3 totals 15 residues. Trimming removed 4 bases from V and 5 bases from J; junction bases left unmatched: 4. Per the germline V gene, CDR1 is WSHSY and CDR2 is SAAADI.

This clone came up a few times. This chain connects TRBV7-9 to TRBJ1-1, with a possible D match to TRBD1 (6 bases). V lost 2 bases, J lost 5 bases, and 9 bases lay in between. This CDR3 spans 13 amino acids. Germline values: CDR1 SEHNR, CDR2 FQNEAQ (reference sequence). The CDR3 reads CASSLSGATEAFF. CDR3 DNA: TGTGCCAGCAGCTTATCAGGGGCGACTGAAGCTTTCTTT.

The chain employs TRBV4-1 and TRBJ1-1; D unclear. Trimming took 2 bases from V and 6 from J, leaving 13 bases between them. This CDR3 comprises 14 residues. CDR1 is MGHRA and CDR2 is YSYEKL in the germline V gene. CDR3 coding DNA: TGCGCCAGCAGCCAATTCCAGGTCCTCGCTGAAGCTTTCTTT. Protein sequence: CASSQFQVLAEAFF.

V and J are TRBV5-6 and TRBJ1-2; TRBD1 aligns across 8 bases. This CDR3 is built from 14 residues. Trimming took 4 bases from V and 4 from J; bases not matched to a gene: 6. Germline-derived CDR1 and CDR2 are SGHDT and YYEEEE. The CDR3 spells CASSPGQGGYGYTF. CDR3 nucleotide sequence: TGTGCCAGCAGCCCAGGACAGGGAGGCTATGGCTACACCTTC.